The 9 T cell receptor beta chains reported below all come from one sample, sequenced in a study of beta chain features in type 1 diabetes. Reverse transcription of all isolated RNA meant that expressed TCRB transcripts were sequenced. Sequenced by immunoSEQ multiplex PCR; TCRdb stores in-frame clones only, minus some. The top ten hold over 1% of the sample, which has some 240,000 clones, roughly a tenth seen once. The sequenced material came from central memory CD4+ T cells from blood. The receptor set was obtained from a man aged 18 to 30 in good health.

A few counts support this clone. V usage is TRBV7-2 and J usage is TRBJ2-2; D not resolved. Trimming removed 5 bases from V and 6 bases from J, with 10 bases in between. The CDR3 contains 13 residues. Germline loops: CDR1 SGHTA, CDR2 FQGNSA. DNA of the CDR3: TGTGCCAGCAGCGAAATGAGTGCCGGGGAGCTGTTTTTT. Translated, it gives CASSEMSAGELFF.

This clone has just a few counts. The chain combines TRBV21-1 with TRBJ1-1. TRBV21-1 is annotated as a pseudogene. The CDR3 runs to 10 residues. CDR3 loop: CAGRGEEAFF. The CDR3, as DNA: TGTGCCGGCAGGGGGGAGGAAGCTTTCTTT.

This clone was seen more than once but under ten times. The chain combines TRBV5-5 with TRBJ2-7; 7 positions match TRBD1. The V gene's germline CDR1 is SGHKS and CDR2 YYEKEE (reference sequence). This CDR3 comprises 14 residues. The junction had 6 bases not matched to a gene; V was cut back by 4 bases and J by 2 bases. This chain's CDR3 is CASSAGDSPYEQYF. The CDR3 nucleotides are TGTGCCAGCAGCGCAGGGGACAGTCCCTACGAGCAGTACTTC.

This clone was detected a few times. CDR3 sequence reads: CAIRDRDRTSDTQYF. In DNA, the CDR3 is TGTGCCATCAGGGACCGGGACAGAACGTCGGATACGCAGTATTTT. The V call is TRBV10-3, the J call TRBJ2-3, with 7 positions matching TRBD1. Germline CDR1 and CDR2: ENHRY and SYGVKD. The CDR3 runs 15 residues. V gave up 6 bases and J gave up 6 bases; unmatched junction bases: 12.

This clone was observed a few times. V usage is TRBV28 and J usage is TRBJ2-5; maybe TRBD2 (6 bases). Germline lookup yields CDR1 MDHEN and CDR2 SYDVKM. The CDR3 extends over 13 amino acids. The V gene lost 8 bases and the J gene lost 2 bases, with 12 bases spanning the gap. The CDR3 is CASSSSAQETQYF. The CDR3 region has the DNA TGTGCCAGCTCTTCTAGCGCTCAAGAGACCCAGTACTTC. The whole variable domain, remainder taken from reference TRBV28 and TRBJ2-5, is DVKVTQSSRYLVKRTGEKVFLECVQDMDHENMFWYRQDPGLGLRLIYFSYDVKMKEKGDIPEGYSVSREKKERFSLILESASTNQTSMYLCASSSSAQETQYFGPGTRLLVL.

Comment on this clone: This probably arose from a read error, given a far larger clone one base away. V and J are TRBV30 and TRBJ2-3; 8 nucleotides match TRBD2. The CDR3 is 16 amino acids. Germline values: CDR1 GTSNPN, CDR2 SVGIG (reference sequence). The V gene end was trimmed by 2 bases and the J gene end by 2 bases; junction bases not matched to a gene: 9. The CDR3 DNA reads TGTGCCTGGAGTCACGGGCGGGAGGCTTACACAGATACGCAGTATTTT. It specifies CAWSHGREAYTDTQYF.

The chain joins TRBV6-1 to TRBJ2-7; the match to TRBD1 covers 8 bases. Germline V gene sequence: CDR1 MNHNS, CDR2 SASEGT. The V and J ends lost 1 base and 1 base, in that order; junction bases with no gene match: 3. The CDR3 loop spans 15 amino acids. CDR3 coding DNA: TGTGCCAGCAGTGAAGTGGGACAGGTGTCCTACGAGCAGTACTTC. Protein: CASSEVGQVSYEQYF.

The J gene is TRBJ2-3, the V gene TRBV7-2, with 9 positions matching TRBD2. Germline trimming cut 5 bases from V and 3 bases from J; bases unmatched to any gene: 9. CDR3 length: 16 amino acids. Germline CDR1 reads SGHTA; CDR2 reads FQGNSA. CDR3: CASSLTAGGMTDTQYF. CDR3 bases: TGTGCCAGCAGCCTTACGGCGGGAGGGATGACAGATACGCAGTATTTT.

This clone appeared many times. CDR3 DNA sequence: TGTGCCATCAGTGAGTCAAACAGGGCAAACAATGAGCAGTTCTTC. Protein sequence: CAISESNRANNEQFF. The V call is TRBV10-3, the J call TRBJ2-1; a possible D gene is TRBD1 (6 bases). Trimming took 0 bases from V and 5 from J, leaving 11 bases between them. This CDR3 region has 15 residues. Per germline, CDR1 ENHRY and CDR2 SYGVKD.